A selection of T cell receptor beta chains follows, all from one sample in a study of blood T cell repertoires in COVID-19. Some clones are missing from TCRdb's copy, which holds only in-frame ones; the method was immunoSEQ multiplex PCR. In the table there are 210,000 or so clones, about four fifths of which are singletons. The specimen sequenced was PBMCs or T cells enriched from blood (not recorded which). These receptors were obtained from a woman between 45 and 65 years old who had been exposed to COVID-19. Both conserved end residues are part of each CDR3. The D gene is left open where the match is weak. Some rows have no size entry. The others give once, few or many, or a class for an expanded clone.

TRBJ1-2,.,.,TRBV7-9,TGTGCCAGCAGCCCCCCGGGACACGAGAACTATGGCTACACCTTC,CASSPPGHENYGYTF
TRBJ1-1,.,.,TRBV5-4,TGTGCCAGCAGCGACGGGACTCACACTGAAGCTTTCTTT,CASSDGTHTEAFF
TRBJ1-5,.,.,TRBV21-1,.,CASSNLRASRVQPQHF
TRBJ1-1,.,few,TRBV12-3/TRBV12-4,TGTGCCAGCAGTGGACAGCAGAACACTGAAGCTTTCTTT,CASSGQQNTEAFF
TRBJ2-5,.,.,TRBV5-4,TGTGCCAGCAGCTTACGGAGCGGGCCTTTGCCCAGGTCACGGGAGACCCAGTACTTC,CASSLRSGPLPRSRETQYF
TRBJ1-4,.,.,TRBV19,TGTGCCAGTAGTCCCTACGCGGCAGGGGAAGAAGAAAAACTGTTTTTT,CASSPYAAGEEEKLFF
TRBJ2-1,TRBD2,.,TRBV5-1,TGCGCCAGCAGCCGGACTAGCGGGGGGATTGAGCAGTTCTTC,CASSRTSGGIEQFF
TRBJ2-2,.,once,TRBV10-3,TGTGCCATCAGTGCAAACAGGGACACCGGGGAGCTGTTTTTT,CAISANRDTGELFF
TRBJ1-2,TRBD1,.,TRBV7-2,TGTGCCAGCAGCTTAGTACAGGGGGGCTATGGCTACACCTTC,CASSLVQGGYGYTF
TRBJ2-3,TRBD1,.,TRBV7-2,TGTGCCAGCAGCCTGGGGACAGGCGGCCCTAGCACAGATACGCAGTATTTT,CASSLGTGGPSTDTQYF
TRBJ2-2,TRBD2,.,TRBV28,TGTGCCAGCAGTCCTATACTAGCGGGGCCAAACACCGGGGAGCTGTTTTTT,CASSPILAGPNTGELFF
TRBJ2-3,TRBD1,.,TRBV19,TGTGCCAGTAGTATATCGGGACAGGGTAGTCCAGATACGCAGTATTTT,CASSISGQGSPDTQYF
TRBJ1-1,.,.,TRBV5-1,TGCGCCAGCAGCTCGGACAGTGGAGCTGAAGCTTTCTTT,CASSSDSGAEAFF
TRBJ2-3,.,.,TRBV20-1,TGCAGTATTCCCGATGCCCGGAGGCAGTATTTT,CSIPDARRQYF
TRBJ2-3,TRBD2,.,TRBV6-5,TGTGCCAGCAGTTACCGGGCGGGGGGTCCAGATACGCAGTATTTT,CASSYRAGGPDTQYF
TRBJ2-7,.,.,TRBV15,TGTGCCACCAGCAGAGCCCCCAGGGACGAGCAGTACTTC,CATSRAPRDEQYF
TRBJ2-7,.,.,TRBV10-3,TGTGCCATCGCCGGGACTCCGCGGGACGAGCAGTACTTC,CAIAGTPRDEQYF
TRBJ1-3,TRBD1,.,TRBV18,TGTGCCAGCTCACGGGACAGGGGAAACACCATATATTTT,CASSRDRGNTIYF
TRBJ2-3,.,few,TRBV9,TGTGCCAGCAGCGTAGATGCTAGCCGCACAGATACGCAGTATTTT,CASSVDASRTDTQYF
TRBJ1-3,.,.,TRBV7-8,TGTGCCAGCAGCTTGGGCACCTCTGGAAACACCATATATTTT,CASSLGTSGNTIYF
TRBJ1-6,.,.,TRBV28,TGTGCCAGCAGTTTGCGGGGGGCGAATTCACCCCTCCACTTT,CASSLRGANSPLHF
TRBJ2-5,TRBD1,.,TRBV5-1,TGCGCCAGCAGCCTCTCTGGACAGGGCTTGGGATACCAAGAGACCCAGTACTTC,CASSLSGQGLGYQETQYF
TRBJ2-7,TRBD1,.,TRBV2,TGTGCCAGCAGTGCCCGGACAGGGGGTTCCTACGAGCAGTACTTC,CASSARTGGSYEQYF
TRBJ2-4,.,.,TRBV20-1,TGCAGGCGGAGGGGTAACATTCAGTACTTC,CRRRGNIQYF
TRBJ1-6,.,few,TRBV6-4,TGTGCCAGCAGTGTAGACGGTCTAGCGCCCCTCCACTTT,CASSVDGLAPLHF
TRBJ1-2,TRBD1,.,TRBV27,TGTGCCAGCAGTCCTACCCCAGGGGGCCTGTATGGCTACACCTTC,CASSPTPGGLYGYTF
TRBJ2-5,TRBD2,.,TRBV13,TGTGCCAGCAGCTTTGGACTAGCGGGGGGGACAGAGACCCAGTACTTC,CASSFGLAGGTETQYF
TRBJ1-2,TRBD1,.,TRBV5-1,TGCGCCAGCAGCTTGGACGGACAGGGTTTTGTGTCCTACACCTTC,CASSLDGQGFVSYTF
TRBJ1-6,.,.,TRBV14,TGTGCCAGCAGCCAAGTGCGGGGCTATAATTCACCCCTCCACTTT,CASSQVRGYNSPLHF
TRBJ1-1,.,.,TRBV21-1,TGTGCCAGCAGGGGGAGGGTGAACACTGAAGCTTTCTTT,CASRGRVNTEAFF
TRBJ2-5,TRBD1,.,TRBV28,TGTGCCAGCAGTCCCGGGACAGTTGGGCGGGAGACCCAGTACTTC,CASSPGTVGRETQYF
TRBJ1-1,.,.,TRBV4-1,TGCGCCAGCAGCCAAGATATGGGGGGGTCGGACGACACTGAAGCTTTCTTT,CASSQDMGGSDDTEAFF
TRBJ1-5,.,.,TRBV10-3,TGTGCCATCCAAGGGGGTAGGGGATCGCCCCAGCATTTT,CAIQGGRGSPQHF
TRBJ1-1,.,.,TRBV9,TGTGCCAGTAACTTCGAGGCCGCTGCATCTGAAGCTTTCTTT,CASNFEAAASEAFF
TRBJ2-2,TRBD1,.,TRBV18,TGTGCCAGCTCACCGACAGGGCCCGGCACCGGGGAGCTGTTTTTT,CASSPTGPGTGELFF
TRBJ2-1,TRBD2,.,TRBV20-1,TGCAGTGTTAGTAGGCTAGCGGGCCCCTACAATGAGCAGTTCTTC,CSVSRLAGPYNEQFF
TRBJ1-2,TRBD1,many,TRBV4-3,TGCGCCAGCAGCCAAGATCTAGGACAGGACTATGGCTACACCTTC,CASSQDLGQDYGYTF
TRBJ1-3,TRBD1,many,TRBV7-8,TGTGCCAGCAGCGCACAGCAGGGGGGAAGGAGCTCTGGAAACACCATATATTTT,CASSAQQGGRSSGNTIYF
TRBJ2-3,.,.,TRBV7-2,TGTGCCAGCAGCTCCAGGGTCACAGATACGCAGTATTTT,CASSSRVTDTQYF
TRBJ2-3,.,.,TRBV28,TGTGCCAGCAGTTTCGACTCCACTGGGGATACGCAGTATTTT,CASSFDSTGDTQYF
TRBJ2-3,.,.,TRBV9,TGTGCCAGCAGCTCTAAGTCTTCGGCAGATACGCAGTATTTT,CASSSKSSADTQYF
TRBJ2-7,.,.,TRBV21-1,TGTGCCAGCAGCAAACCATATCACCGCGGACTAGAAGGGAGGTACTTC,CASSKPYHRGLEGRYF
TRBJ1-2,TRBD1,.,TRBV5-1,TGCGCCAGCAGCTTGGATGGTCAGGGGGCACATGGCTACACCTTC,CASSLDGQGAHGYTF
TRBJ2-2,TRBD1,.,TRBV5-1,TGCGCCAGCACGGGACAGGTGAACACCGGGGAGCTGTTTTTT,CASTGQVNTGELFF
TRBJ1-2,TRBD1,.,TRBV27,TGTGCCAGCAGTTTATCGGGACAGATTAACTATGGCTACACCTTC,CASSLSGQINYGYTF
TRBJ1-2,.,.,TRBV5-1,TGCGCCAGCAGCAGGGGGGGAGACAGCAACTATGGCTACACCTTC,CASSRGGDSNYGYTF
TRBJ2-7,.,once,TRBV27,TGTGCCAGCAGGCCTGCAGGGGAACTTTACGAGCAGTACTTC,CASRPAGELYEQYF